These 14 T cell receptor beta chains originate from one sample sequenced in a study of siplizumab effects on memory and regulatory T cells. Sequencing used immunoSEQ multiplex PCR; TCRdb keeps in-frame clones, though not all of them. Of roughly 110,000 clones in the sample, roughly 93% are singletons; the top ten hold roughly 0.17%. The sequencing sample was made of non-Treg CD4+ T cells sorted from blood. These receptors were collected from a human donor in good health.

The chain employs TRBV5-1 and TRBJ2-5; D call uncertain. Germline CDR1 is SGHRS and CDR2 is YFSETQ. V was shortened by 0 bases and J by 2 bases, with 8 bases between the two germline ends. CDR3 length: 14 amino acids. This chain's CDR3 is CASSLGPTQETQYF. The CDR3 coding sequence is TGCGCCAGCAGCTTGGGTCCAACTCAAGAGACCCAGTACTTC.

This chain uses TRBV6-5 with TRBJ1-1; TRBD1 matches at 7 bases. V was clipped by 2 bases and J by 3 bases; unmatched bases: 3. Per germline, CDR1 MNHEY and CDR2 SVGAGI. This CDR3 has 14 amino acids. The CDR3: CASSYTTGYTEAFF. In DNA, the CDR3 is TGTGCCAGCAGTTACACGACAGGGTACACTGAAGCTTTCTTT.

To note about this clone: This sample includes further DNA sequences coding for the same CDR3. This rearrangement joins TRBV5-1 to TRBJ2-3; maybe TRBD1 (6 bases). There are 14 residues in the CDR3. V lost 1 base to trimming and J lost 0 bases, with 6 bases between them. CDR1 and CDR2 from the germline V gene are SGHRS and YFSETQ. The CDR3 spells CASSLQGSTDTQYF. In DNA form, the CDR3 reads TGCGCCAGCAGCTTGCAGGGGAGCACAGATACGCAGTATTTT.

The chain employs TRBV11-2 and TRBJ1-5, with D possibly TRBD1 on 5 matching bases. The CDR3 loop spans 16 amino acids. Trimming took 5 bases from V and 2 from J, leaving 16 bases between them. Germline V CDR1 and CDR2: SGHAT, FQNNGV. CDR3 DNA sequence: TGTGCCAGCAGCCCGAATGGGGGAACGGGCAATCAGCCCCAGCATTTT. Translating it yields CASSPNGGTGNQPQHF.

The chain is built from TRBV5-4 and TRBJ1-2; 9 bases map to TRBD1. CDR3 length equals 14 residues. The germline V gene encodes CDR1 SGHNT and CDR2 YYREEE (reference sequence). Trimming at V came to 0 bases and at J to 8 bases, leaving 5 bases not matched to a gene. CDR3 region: CASSLAGTGKGYTF. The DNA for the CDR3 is TGTGCCAGCAGCTTGGCCGGGACAGGGAAGGGCTACACCTTC.

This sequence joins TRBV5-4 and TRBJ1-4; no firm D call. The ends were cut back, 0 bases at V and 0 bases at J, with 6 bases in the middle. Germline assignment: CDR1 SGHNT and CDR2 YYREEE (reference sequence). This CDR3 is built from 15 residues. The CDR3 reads CASSLDSATNEKLFF. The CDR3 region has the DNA TGTGCCAGCAGCTTGGACAGCGCAACTAATGAAAAACTGTTTTTT.

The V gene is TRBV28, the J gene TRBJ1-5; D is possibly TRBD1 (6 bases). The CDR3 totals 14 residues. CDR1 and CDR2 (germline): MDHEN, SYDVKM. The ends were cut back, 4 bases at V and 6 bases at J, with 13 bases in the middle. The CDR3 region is CASSSHLGGQPQHF. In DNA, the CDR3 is TGTGCCAGCAGTTCACACCTAGGGGGTCAGCCCCAGCATTTT.

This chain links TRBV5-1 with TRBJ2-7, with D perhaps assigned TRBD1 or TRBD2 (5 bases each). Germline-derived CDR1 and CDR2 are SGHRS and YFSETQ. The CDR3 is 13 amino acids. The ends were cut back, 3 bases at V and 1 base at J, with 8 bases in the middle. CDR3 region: CASSWDGSYEQYF. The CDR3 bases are TGCGCCAGCAGCTGGGACGGATCCTACGAGCAGTACTTC.

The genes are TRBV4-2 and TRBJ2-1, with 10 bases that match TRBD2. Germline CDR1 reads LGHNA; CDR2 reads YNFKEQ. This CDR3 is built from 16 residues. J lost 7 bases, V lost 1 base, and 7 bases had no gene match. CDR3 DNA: TGTGCCAGCAGCCAAGCGGATGCTAGCGGGGGAAATGAGCAGTTCTTC. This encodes CASSQADASGGNEQFF.

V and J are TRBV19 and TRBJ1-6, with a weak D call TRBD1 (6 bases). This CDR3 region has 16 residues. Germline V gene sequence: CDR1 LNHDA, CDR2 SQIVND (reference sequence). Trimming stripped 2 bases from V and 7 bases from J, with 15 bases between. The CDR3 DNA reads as TGTGCCAGTAGTATACAGAAGGGACAAAAGAATTCACCCCTCCACTTT. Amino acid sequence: CASSIQKGQKNSPLHF. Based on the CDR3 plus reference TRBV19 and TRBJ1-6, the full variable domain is DGGITQSPKYLFRKEGQNVTLSCEQNLNHDAMYWYRQDPGQGLRLIYYSQIVNDFQKGDIAEGYSVSREKKESFPLTVTSAQKNPTAFYLCASSIQKGQKNSPLHFGNGTRLTVT.

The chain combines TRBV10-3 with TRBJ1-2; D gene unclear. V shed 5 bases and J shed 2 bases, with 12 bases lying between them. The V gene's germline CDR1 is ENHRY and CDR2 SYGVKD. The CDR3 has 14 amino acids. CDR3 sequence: CAISPQVQNYGYTF. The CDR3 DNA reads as TGTGCCATCAGTCCCCAGGTGCAGAACTATGGCTACACCTTC.

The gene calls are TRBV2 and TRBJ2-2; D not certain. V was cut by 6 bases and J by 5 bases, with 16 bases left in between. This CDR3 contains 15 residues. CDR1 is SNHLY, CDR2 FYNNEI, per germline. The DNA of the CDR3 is TGTGCCAGCAGGAAAGAGACCGATTTTACCGGGGAGCTGTTTTTT. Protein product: CASRKETDFTGELFF. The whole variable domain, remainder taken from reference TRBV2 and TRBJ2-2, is EPEVTQTPSHQVTQMGQEVILRCVPISNHLYFYWYRQILGQKVEFLVSFYNNEISEKSEIFDDQFSVERPDGSNFTLKIRSTKLEDSAMYFCASRKETDFTGELFFGEGSRLTVL.

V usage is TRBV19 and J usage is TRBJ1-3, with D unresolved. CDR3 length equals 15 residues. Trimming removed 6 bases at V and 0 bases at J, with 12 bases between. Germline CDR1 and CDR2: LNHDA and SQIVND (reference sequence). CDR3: CASSGLSSSGNTIYF. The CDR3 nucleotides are TGTGCCAGTAGCGGACTATCGAGCTCTGGAAACACCATATATTTT.

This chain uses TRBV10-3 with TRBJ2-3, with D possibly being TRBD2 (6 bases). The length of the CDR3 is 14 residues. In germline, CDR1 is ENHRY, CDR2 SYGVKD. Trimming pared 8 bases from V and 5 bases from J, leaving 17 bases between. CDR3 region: CAIGRTPGRDTQYF. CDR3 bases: TGTGCCATCGGCCGGACACCCGGGAGAGATACGCAGTATTTT.